The subject of this entry is one T cell receptor (beta chain). Its antigen is as yet unknown. This sample stems from a study of cytomegalovirus exposure and HLA in healthy donors. Study details: HLA-typed donors contributed some 83 million unique TCRs, which were held in an early data release. The study's findings and limits: TCR beta sequences reportedly predicted most subjects' HLA-A and HLA-B alleles accurately. Versus the roughly 700-donor mean, an Asian-associated ancestry cluster reportedly showed fewer N-insertions in a later analysis. TCR beta chain V- and J-gene trimming was linked, in a later analysis, to a missense variant in DCLRE1C.

Trimming cost V 5 bases and J 7 bases, with 17 bases left between them. The CDR3 has 14 residues. Germline V lookup: CDR1 SGHAT, CDR2 FQNNGV. A multiplex PCR was run with 60 Vbeta primers and 13 Jbeta primers. Assay used: immunoSEQ multiplex PCR; TCRdb lists only in-frame clones, some missing. Recorded here are 170,000 or so clones; the top ten clones represent roughly 2%. The sequence was obtained from a young man in good health and CMV-seronegative. The chain links TRBV11-2 to TRBJ2-5, with D unresolved. Sequencing input: PBMCs. This CDR3 reads CASSAFDGVGTQYF. CDR3 sequence (DNA): TGTGCCAGCAGCGCCTTCGATGGAGTGGGGACCCAGTACTTC.